Listed below are T cell receptor beta chains from one sample, sequenced in a study of regulatory T cells in long-lasting Graves disease. Each CDR3 protein is one row after TCRdb ran MiXCR on the multiplex PCR reads. The sample contains 450,000 or so distinct CDR3 sequences, about 20% of which appear only once. Sequenced here: peripheral blood mononuclear cells (PBMCs), sampled when the disease was refractory, from a patient treated with antithyroid drugs. Receptor source: a female donor with Graves disease. CDR3s include the opening cysteine and the closing phenylalanine or tryptophan. D genes are given only for firm matches.

J | V | D | CDR3
TRBJ2-7 | TRBV7-2 | - | CASSLQGGAVNEQYF
TRBJ2-1 | TRBV11-2 | TRBD2 | CASSPRLAGAGEQFF
TRBJ2-2 | TRBV2 | - | CASSFRVITGELFF
TRBJ1-6 | TRBV3-1 | - | CASSPGWDSPLHF
TRBJ2-7 | TRBV5-6 | - | CASSLGIEQYF
TRBJ1-3 | TRBV7-9 | - | CASSYGPRGNTIYF
TRBJ1-6 | TRBV12-3/TRBV12-4 | - | CASSLFESSYNSPLHF
TRBJ2-5 | TRBV29-1 | - | CSVVLGGEETQYF
TRBJ1-2 | TRBV5-1 | - | CASSLGGDGYTF
TRBJ2-2 | TRBV5-1 | - | CASSPRSPANTGELFF
TRBJ1-4 | TRBV18 | - | CASSPLSGADEKLFF
TRBJ1-4 | TRBV25-1 | - | CAAGTNEKLFF
TRBJ1-5 | TRBV7-9 | TRBD1 | CASGRGQTNQPQHF
TRBJ1-5 | TRBV27 | TRBD1 | CASSLSRDRVYNQPQHF
TRBJ1-6 | TRBV12-3/TRBV12-4 | TRBD1 | CASSYRGTGPLHF
TRBJ1-2 | TRBV7-9 | - | CASSLDTNYGYTF
TRBJ2-7 | TRBV4-1 | - | CASSQTQADEQYF
TRBJ1-1 | TRBV28 | TRBD1 | CASDPGGPVNTEAFF
TRBJ1-2 | TRBV28 | TRBD1 | CASSFRGPGGYTF
TRBJ2-2 | TRBV7-3 | - | CASSSGMGAITGELFF
TRBJ2-7 | TRBV20-1 | TRBD1 | CSARPLYRGYEQYF
TRBJ2-7 | TRBV7-9 | TRBD2 | CASSLVGGGVYEQYF
TRBJ2-5 | TRBV10-3 | - | CAIGSGASETQYF
TRBJ1-1 | TRBV10-3 | - | CAISEGLQWEAFF
TRBJ1-1 | TRBV2 | - | CASSEDILSAEAFF
TRBJ2-5 | TRBV12-3/TRBV12-4 | - | CASSLVNSETQYF
TRBJ2-2 | TRBV12-3/TRBV12-4 | TRBD2 | CASGVLAGVDTGELFF
TRBJ1-4 | TRBV19 | TRBD1 | CASSITNRLRDRAEKLFF
TRBJ2-2 | TRBV6-1 | TRBD1 | CASSDIHRGVTGELFF
TRBJ1-6 | TRBV9 | - | CASSVMGDSPLHF
TRBJ1-2 | TRBV30 | - | CAWSVHLRGGGYTF
TRBJ1-5 | TRBV20-1 | TRBD1 | CSAPSTWDRESNQPQHF
TRBJ2-7 | TRBV13 | TRBD2 | CASSSYSGTNYEQYF
TRBJ2-7 | TRBV12-3/TRBV12-4 | TRBD2 | CASTPLAGGLRGEQYF
TRBJ1-2 | TRBV12-3/TRBV12-4 | - | CASSFTGTRRFGYTF
TRBJ1-1 | TRBV19 | - | CASSIVVQSEAFF
TRBJ2-5 | TRBV3-1 | TRBD2 | CASSQDWTRQETQYF
TRBJ1-5 | TRBV2 | - | CASKTEGNQPQHF
TRBJ2-2 | TRBV15 | - | CATRPFRTGNTGELFF
TRBJ1-5 | TRBV7-2 | - | CASSQGGVAQPQHF
TRBJ2-7 | TRBV20-1 | TRBD1 | CSARSRQGELQYF
TRBJ2-7 | TRBV7-6 | - | CASSKQGSGEQYF
TRBJ1-1 | TRBV6-1 | - | CASRHPPGRGNTEAFF